This note documents a single T cell receptor (beta chain) sequence. Its matching antigen is unknown. These data originate in a study of resident and recirculating memory T cells in vitiligo. The wider study: Samples were epidermis from two lesional and two nonlesional sites, plus PBMCs. Notes on the study in general: Clonality differed among vitiligo lesions, with no unique dominant clone.

Sequencing used immunoSEQ multiplex PCR; TCRdb keeps in-frame clones, though not all of them. The repertoire holds tens of thousands of clones, roughly nine tenths seen once, with approximately 5.4% in the top ten. Patients had received no treatment within the previous three months. Germline CDR1 MNHEY, CDR2 SMNVEV (reference sequence). The V end lost 0 bases, the J end lost 1 base, and 12 bases lay between the germline ends. The CDR3 consists of 16 residues. This clonotype was sampled from a male donor with vitiligo. This chain uses TRBV27 with TRBJ2-5; D is perhaps TRBD2 (5 bases). Sequencing input: blood. The CDR3 spells CASSLSLQRTQETQYF. The CDR3 DNA sequence: TGTGCCAGCAGTTTATCCCTTCAGCGGACCCAAGAGACCCAGTACTTC.